This section outlines one T cell receptor beta chain sequence together with its context. How the authors handled the data: Reference gene primer amplification yielded estimated nucleated cell counts. The protocol was immunoSEQ multiplex PCR, while the TCRdb copy is restricted to in-frame clones and leaves out a portion. V, J and clone size were drawn from that table, and D and trimming were deduced from the DNA. The sample has fewer than 650,000 clones, around nine tenths seen once. This sample was taken from a study of blood T cell repertoires in COVID-19. Study information: Material from acute and convalescent COVID-19 was sourced from the United States, Italy and Spain. The cDNA or gDNA used as material had been derived from T cells, B-cell-depleted T cells, or PBMCs.

This CDR3 is 12 amino acids long. The germline CDR1 and CDR2 sequences are MDHEN and SYDVKM. Trimming stripped 5 bases from V and 4 bases from J, with 8 bases between. Followed longitudinally, the Seattle patients had been enrolled during active infection. The chain is built from TRBV28 and TRBJ1-2, with D perhaps matching TRBD1 (5 bases). The source is a woman aged 45-60 years with COVID-19, enrolled during active disease. The sample comprised peripheral blood. The CDR3: CASSAGIYGYTF. CDR3 bases: TGTGCCAGCAGTGCAGGGATCTATGGCTACACCTTC.